This T cell receptor beta chain was recorded in a study of CD4 T cells in relation to SARS-CoV-2 and coronaviruses. Study in general: Median patient age was approximately 38 years, spanning 21 to 72 years. Findings of the study overall: Monoreactive clones expanded significantly more to SARS-CoV-2 than crossreactive clones did.

The repertoire was sequenced with immunoSEQ multiplex PCR; TCRdb's copy has only in-frame clones and lacks some. The sample holds approximately 36,000 clones, under 85% seen once. As to this clone: Antigen: not known.

The CDR3 is 14 amino acids. CDR1 and CDR2 from the germline V gene are SGHTA and FQGNSA. Deletions cut 0 bases from V and 2 bases from J, with 5 bases between. This TCR came from an adult with COVID-19. V and J are TRBV7-2 and TRBJ1-3; D is uncertain. Source material: memory CD4+ T cells from PBMCs, cultured in vitro. This chain's CDR3 is CASSLAVAGNTIYF. CDR3 coding DNA: TGTGCCAGCAGCTTAGCAGTAGCTGGAAACACCATATATTTT.